A selection of T cell receptor beta chains follows, all from one sample in a study of technical replicates of blood from a handful of donors. TCRdb's table, derived via immunoSEQ multiplex PCR, lists solely in-frame clones and lacks some. The data show 85,000 to 100,000 clones, with approximately 90% seen just once and under 0.3% held by the top ten. The sample comprised T cells isolated from PBMCs. The receptors here all came from a human donor in good health. Each CDR3 is given with its conserved first and last residue. The order of the fields is V gene, D gene, clone size, J gene, CDR3 DNA, CDR3 protein. The D gene is left open where the match is weak. Clone size is shown for a subset of rows, as once, few, many or a class of expanded clone.

V: TRBV27; D: TRBD2; size: NA; J: TRBJ2-7; DNA: TGTGCCAGCAGTTTGGCGGGGGGGCCTATTTACGAGCAGTACTTC; CDR3: CASSLAGGPIYEQYF
V: TRBV15; D: TRBD1; size: NA; J: TRBJ1-2; DNA: TGTGCCACCAGCAGACTCACAGGGGGGAATACTTATGGCTACACCTTC; CDR3: CATSRLTGGNTYGYTF
V: TRBV6-6; D: NA; size: once; J: TRBJ1-6; DNA: TGTGCCAGCAGTTACACATACTCCTATAATTCACCCCTCCACTTT; CDR3: CASSYTYSYNSPLHF
V: TRBV27; D: NA; size: NA; J: TRBJ2-1; DNA: TGTGCCAGTTCGGTGGGGGGTTCCTACAATGAGCAGTTCTTC; CDR3: CASSVGGSYNEQFF
V: TRBV7-2; D: NA; size: NA; J: TRBJ2-7; DNA: TGTGCCAGCAGCTTAGAGGGCACTAGTCTGGAGCAGTACTTC; CDR3: CASSLEGTSLEQYF
V: TRBV30; D: NA; size: NA; J: TRBJ2-2; DNA: TGTGCCTGGGCCGGGACACGCCACACCGGGGAGCTGTTTTTT; CDR3: CAWAGTRHTGELFF
V: TRBV28; D: TRBD1; size: NA; J: TRBJ1-2; DNA: TGTGCCAGCAGTTACCCTTTGACAGGGCCTGTCTATGGCTACACCTTC; CDR3: CASSYPLTGPVYGYTF
V: TRBV7-3; D: TRBD2; size: NA; J: TRBJ2-1; DNA: TGTGCCAGCAGCTTCGAACCAGACTCGGGGGGGCCTTACAATGAGCAGTTCTTC; CDR3: CASSFEPDSGGPYNEQFF
V: TRBV27; D: TRBD2; size: NA; J: TRBJ2-5; DNA: TGTGCCAGCAGTTTCGGGGGGATGGAGACCCAGTACTTC; CDR3: CASSFGGMETQYF
V: TRBV7-2; D: NA; size: once; J: TRBJ2-5; DNA: TGTGCCAGCAGCTTAAGACAGTCCCAAGAGACCCAGTACTTC; CDR3: CASSLRQSQETQYF
V: TRBV9; D: TRBD2; size: NA; J: TRBJ2-1; DNA: TGTGCCAGCAGCCCAGCGAGCGGGATTAATGAGCAGTTCTTC; CDR3: CASSPASGINEQFF
V: TRBV30; D: TRBD1; size: once; J: TRBJ1-4; DNA: TGTGCCTCATTTCAGACAGGGAAACCTGAAAAACTGTTTTTT; CDR3: CASFQTGKPEKLFF
V: TRBV27; D: TRBD2; size: NA; J: TRBJ2-3; DNA: TGTGCCAGCAGACAGGCGGGGGTAACAGATACGCAGTATTTT; CDR3: CASRQAGVTDTQYF
V: TRBV15; D: TRBD1; size: few; J: TRBJ1-4; DNA: TGTGCCACCACCCGAGGGACAGGAGAAAAACTGTTTTTT; CDR3: CATTRGTGEKLFF
V: TRBV12-5; D: TRBD1; size: NA; J: TRBJ1-5; DNA: TGTGCTAGTGGACAGGGGAGTCAGCCCCAGCATTTT; CDR3: CASGQGSQPQHF
V: TRBV29-1; D: NA; size: NA; J: TRBJ1-2; DNA: TGCAGCGTTGATGAGAGACAGGCCAACTATGGCTACACCTTC; CDR3: CSVDERQANYGYTF
V: TRBV19; D: NA; size: NA; J: TRBJ2-7; DNA: TGTGCCAGTAGTATAGCGACAGGTCCCTACGAGCAGTACTTC; CDR3: CASSIATGPYEQYF
V: TRBV9; D: TRBD2; size: NA; J: TRBJ2-2; DNA: TGTGCCAGCAGCGCGAGGACTAGTGTCACCGGGGAGCTGTTTTTT; CDR3: CASSARTSVTGELFF
V: TRBV4-1; D: TRBD2; size: NA; J: TRBJ2-1; DNA: TGCGCCAGCAGCCCTTCAGGACTAGCGGGTCTGTCCTACAATGAGCAGTTCTTC; CDR3: CASSPSGLAGLSYNEQFF
V: TRBV19; D: TRBD1; size: NA; J: TRBJ1-5; DNA: TGTGCCAGTAGTATTGGGACAGGGAAGAATGGTCAGCCCCAGCATTTT; CDR3: CASSIGTGKNGQPQHF
V: TRBV10-3; D: TRBD1; size: NA; J: TRBJ1-5; DNA: TGTGCCACCACACAGGGGGATCAGCCCCAGCATTTT; CDR3: CATTQGDQPQHF
V: TRBV4-1; D: NA; size: few; J: TRBJ1-4; DNA: TGCGCCAGCAGCCATGAGAGGACAAGTCCTAATGAAAAACTGTTTTTT; CDR3: CASSHERTSPNEKLFF
V: TRBV5-4; D: TRBD2; size: NA; J: TRBJ2-5; DNA: TGTGCCAGCAGCTTGAGAAGCGGGGTGTTCCAAGAGACCCAGTACTTC; CDR3: CASSLRSGVFQETQYF
V: TRBV13; D: NA; size: NA; J: TRBJ2-2; DNA: TGTGCCAGCAGCAATACAGGGCCCGGGGAGCTGTTTTTT; CDR3: CASSNTGPGELFF
V: TRBV9; D: NA; size: NA; J: TRBJ2-7; DNA: TGTGCCAGCAGCGCTTTCGCCGCGAGCTCCTACGAGCAGTACTTC; CDR3: CASSAFAASSYEQYF
V: TRBV14; D: NA; size: NA; J: TRBJ1-2; DNA: TGTGCCAGCAGTCGAAGGGCGGGGGGCTATGGCTACACCTTC; CDR3: CASSRRAGGYGYTF
V: TRBV5-5; D: NA; size: NA; J: TRBJ1-1; DNA: TGTGCCAGCAGCTGGCTTCGGGGTAACACTGAAGCTTTCTTT; CDR3: CASSWLRGNTEAFF
V: TRBV11-1; D: NA; size: NA; J: TRBJ1-3; DNA: TGTGCCAGCAGCTCGACAGGAGCTGGAAACACCATATATTTT; CDR3: CASSSTGAGNTIYF
V: TRBV4-1; D: NA; size: NA; J: TRBJ1-6; DNA: TGCGCCAGCAGCCCCCCGGGTTCAATAGCCAATTCACCCCTCCACTTT; CDR3: CASSPPGSIANSPLHF
V: TRBV7-9; D: NA; size: NA; J: TRBJ2-7; DNA: TGTGCCAGCAGTTCAGATATGTACGAGCAGTACTTC; CDR3: CASSSDMYEQYF
V: TRBV9; D: NA; size: NA; J: TRBJ1-1; DNA: TGTGCCAGCAGCGTAGACGAGCGCGTGGCTTTCTTT; CDR3: CASSVDERVAFF
V: TRBV7-3; D: TRBD2; size: NA; J: TRBJ2-1; DNA: TGTGCCAGCAGCTCCCTCGGGGGCGGGGGGGCCAAAAATGAGCAGTTCTTC; CDR3: CASSSLGGGGAKNEQFF
V: TRBV5-5; D: NA; size: NA; J: TRBJ1-4; DNA: TGTGCCAGCAGCTTGGGGGGACTGAGTAATGAAAAACTGTTTTTT; CDR3: CASSLGGLSNEKLFF
V: TRBV30; D: NA; size: few; J: TRBJ1-1; DNA: TGTGCCTGGAGTGTTTGGGGGGGCGAGGCAGCTTTCTTT; CDR3: CAWSVWGGEAAFF
V: TRBV7-9; D: NA; size: NA; J: TRBJ1-5; DNA: TGTGCCAGCAGCTTTTTTGATGAGGGCCCGGAGCCCCAGCATTTT; CDR3: CASSFFDEGPEPQHF
V: TRBV29-1; D: TRBD2; size: NA; J: TRBJ2-7; DNA: TGCAGCGTTTCAACTAGCGGGAGGCAGTACTTC; CDR3: CSVSTSGRQYF
V: TRBV4-1; D: TRBD2; size: NA; J: TRBJ2-3; DNA: TGCGCCAGCAGCCAAGTCGGGCTAGCGGGGGCCCAGTATTTT; CDR3: CASSQVGLAGAQYF
V: TRBV2; D: NA; size: NA; J: TRBJ1-1; DNA: TGTGCCAGCAGGGCAGGAATGAACACTGAAGCTTTCTTT; CDR3: CASRAGMNTEAFF
V: TRBV6-4; D: TRBD2; size: NA; J: TRBJ2-2; DNA: TGTGCCAGCAGTGTGGCTAGCGGGAGCACTACCGGGGAGCTGTTTTTT; CDR3: CASSVASGSTTGELFF
V: TRBV2; D: NA; size: NA; J: TRBJ2-1; DNA: TGTGCCAGCAGTGAACCGGAGGGGGAGCAGTTCTTC; CDR3: CASSEPEGEQFF
V: TRBV27; D: NA; size: NA; J: TRBJ2-7; DNA: TGTGCCAGCAGTTCAGGGGCCTACGAGCAGTACTTC; CDR3: CASSSGAYEQYF